Below, one T cell receptor beta chain is given with its context. Antigen specificity is unknown. Researchers ran the PCR with 60 Vbeta and 13 Jbeta primers. Profiling relied on immunoSEQ multiplex PCR, and the TCRdb table lists in-frame clones only, not all of them. The data contain 90,000 or so clones, 75% to 90% of them singletons. The data are from a study of cytomegalovirus exposure and HLA in healthy donors. Study observations and caveats: Being productive about 87% or about 30% of the time was typical of most TCR beta V segments in an earlier analysis.

Germline V lookup: CDR1 DFQATT, CDR2 SNEGSKA (reference sequence). CDR3 length: 11 residues. V lost 6 bases to trimming and J lost 5 bases, with 8 bases between them. The receptor comes from a man aged 50-60 years in good health and CMV-seropositive. The sequenced sample was PBMCs. This rearrangement joins TRBV20-1 to TRBJ2-1; D is unresolved. The CDR3 nucleotides read TGCAGTGCCACGCAGGACAATGAGCAGTTCTTC. It is translated as CSATQDNEQFF.